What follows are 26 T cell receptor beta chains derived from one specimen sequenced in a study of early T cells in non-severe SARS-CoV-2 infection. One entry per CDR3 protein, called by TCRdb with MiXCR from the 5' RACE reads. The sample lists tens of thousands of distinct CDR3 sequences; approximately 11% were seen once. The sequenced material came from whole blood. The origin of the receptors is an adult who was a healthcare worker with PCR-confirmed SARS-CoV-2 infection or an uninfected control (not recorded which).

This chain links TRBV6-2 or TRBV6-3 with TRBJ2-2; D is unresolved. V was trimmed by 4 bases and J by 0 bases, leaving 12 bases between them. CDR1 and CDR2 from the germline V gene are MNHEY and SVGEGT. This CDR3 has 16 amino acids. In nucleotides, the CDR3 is TGTGCCAGCAGTTTCCATAGCCTAACGAACACCGGGGAGCTGTTTTTT. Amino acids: CASSFHSLTNTGELFF.

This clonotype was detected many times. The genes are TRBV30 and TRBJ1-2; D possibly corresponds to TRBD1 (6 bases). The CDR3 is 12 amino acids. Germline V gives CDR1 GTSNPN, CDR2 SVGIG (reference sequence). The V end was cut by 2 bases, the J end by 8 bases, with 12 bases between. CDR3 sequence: CAWSLGTIGYTF. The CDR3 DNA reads TGTGCCTGGAGTCTAGGGACAATCGGCTACACCTTC.

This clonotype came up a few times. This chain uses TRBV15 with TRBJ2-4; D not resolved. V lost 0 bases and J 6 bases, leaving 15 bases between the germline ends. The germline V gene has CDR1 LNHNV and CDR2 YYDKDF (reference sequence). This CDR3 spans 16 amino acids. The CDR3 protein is CATSRDQGPHINIQYF. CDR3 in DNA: TGTGCCACCAGCAGAGATCAAGGGCCCCATATAAACATTCAGTACTTC.

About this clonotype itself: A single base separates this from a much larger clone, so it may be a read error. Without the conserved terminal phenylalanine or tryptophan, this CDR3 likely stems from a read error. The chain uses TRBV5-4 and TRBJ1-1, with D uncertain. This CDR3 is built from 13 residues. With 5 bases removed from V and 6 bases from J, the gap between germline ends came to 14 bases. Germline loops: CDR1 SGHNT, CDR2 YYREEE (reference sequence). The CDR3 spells CASSPGRRAEAFL. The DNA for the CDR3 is TGTGCCAGCAGTCCAGGCAGAAGGGCTGAAGCTTTCCTT.

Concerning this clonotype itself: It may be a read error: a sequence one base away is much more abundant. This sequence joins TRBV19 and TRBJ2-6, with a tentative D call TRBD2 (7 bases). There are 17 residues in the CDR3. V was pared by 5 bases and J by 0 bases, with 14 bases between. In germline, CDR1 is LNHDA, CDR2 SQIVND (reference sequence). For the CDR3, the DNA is TGTGCCAGTAGTCCGCGGGGAGGGGGCTCTGGGGCCAACGTCCTGACTTTC. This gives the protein CASSPRGGGSGANVLTF.

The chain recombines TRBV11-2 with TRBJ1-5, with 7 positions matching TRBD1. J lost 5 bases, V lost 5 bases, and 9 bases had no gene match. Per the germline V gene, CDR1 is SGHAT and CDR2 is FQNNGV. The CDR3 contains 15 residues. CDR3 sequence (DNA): TGTGCCAGCAGCCCGACGGGACAGCCCTATCAGCCCCAGCATTTT. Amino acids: CASSPTGQPYQPQHF.

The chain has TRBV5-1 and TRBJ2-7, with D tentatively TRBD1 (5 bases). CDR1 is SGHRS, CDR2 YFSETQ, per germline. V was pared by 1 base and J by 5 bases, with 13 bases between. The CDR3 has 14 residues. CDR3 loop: CASSLSSRAHEQYF. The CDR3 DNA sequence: TGCGCCAGCAGCTTGTCGTCCAGGGCCCACGAGCAGTACTTC.

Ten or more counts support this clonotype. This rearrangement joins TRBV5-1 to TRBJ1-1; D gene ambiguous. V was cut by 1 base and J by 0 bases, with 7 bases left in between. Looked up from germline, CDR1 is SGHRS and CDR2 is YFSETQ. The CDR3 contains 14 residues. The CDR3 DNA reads TGCGCCAGCAGCTTGACTCGGGTGAACACTGAAGCTTTCTTT. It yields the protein CASSLTRVNTEAFF.

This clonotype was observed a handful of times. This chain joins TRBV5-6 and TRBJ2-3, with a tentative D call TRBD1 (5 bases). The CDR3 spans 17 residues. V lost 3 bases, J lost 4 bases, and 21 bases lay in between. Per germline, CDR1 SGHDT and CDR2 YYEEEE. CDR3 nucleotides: TGTGCCAGCAGCTCGGTACTTTGGCAGGGTACATCAGATACGCAGTATTTT. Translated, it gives CASSSVLWQGTSDTQYF.

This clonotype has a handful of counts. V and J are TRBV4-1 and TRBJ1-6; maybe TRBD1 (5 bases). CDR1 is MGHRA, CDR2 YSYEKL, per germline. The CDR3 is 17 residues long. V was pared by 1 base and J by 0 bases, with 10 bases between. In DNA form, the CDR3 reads TGCGCCAGCAGCCAAGGCAGGGAAGGCTCCTATAATTCACCCCTCCACTTT. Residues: CASSQGREGSYNSPLHF.

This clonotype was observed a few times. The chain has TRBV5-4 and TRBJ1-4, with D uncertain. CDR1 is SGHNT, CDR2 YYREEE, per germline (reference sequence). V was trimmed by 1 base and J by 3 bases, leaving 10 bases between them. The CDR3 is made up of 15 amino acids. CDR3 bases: TGTGCCAGCAGCTTGTGGAGCGCCTCTAATGAAAAACTGTTTTTT. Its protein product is CASSLWSASNEKLFF.

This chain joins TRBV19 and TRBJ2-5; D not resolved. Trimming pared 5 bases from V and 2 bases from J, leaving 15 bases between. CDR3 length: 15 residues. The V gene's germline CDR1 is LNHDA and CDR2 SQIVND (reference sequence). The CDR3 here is CASSESSGQQETQYF. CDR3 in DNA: TGTGCCAGTAGTGAGTCGAGTGGGCAGCAAGAGACCCAGTACTTC.

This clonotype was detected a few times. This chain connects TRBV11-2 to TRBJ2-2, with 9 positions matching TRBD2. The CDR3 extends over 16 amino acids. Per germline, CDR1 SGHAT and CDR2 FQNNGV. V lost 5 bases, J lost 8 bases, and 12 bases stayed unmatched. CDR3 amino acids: CASSPAGLAFLGELFF. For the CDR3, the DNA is TGTGCCAGCAGCCCCGCTGGACTAGCGTTTTTAGGGGAGCTGTTTTTT.

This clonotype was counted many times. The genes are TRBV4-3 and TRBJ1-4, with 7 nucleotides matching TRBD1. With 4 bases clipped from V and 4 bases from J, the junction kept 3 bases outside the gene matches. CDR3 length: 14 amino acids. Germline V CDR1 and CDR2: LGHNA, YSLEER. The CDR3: CASSPTGLNEKLFF. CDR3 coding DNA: TGCGCCAGCAGCCCGACAGGGCTTAATGAAAAACTGTTTTTT.

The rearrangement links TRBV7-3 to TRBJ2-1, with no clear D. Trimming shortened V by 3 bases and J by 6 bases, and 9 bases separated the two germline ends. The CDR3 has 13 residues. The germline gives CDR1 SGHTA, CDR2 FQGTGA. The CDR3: CASSFKGSNEQFF. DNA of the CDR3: TGTGCCAGCAGCTTCAAGGGTAGCAATGAGCAGTTCTTC. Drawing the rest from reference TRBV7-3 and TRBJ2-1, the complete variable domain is GAGVSQTPSNKVTEKGKYVELRCDPISGHTALYWYRQSLGQGPEFLIYFQGTGAADDSGLPNDRFFAVRPEGSVSTLKIQRTERGDSAVYLCASSFKGSNEQFFGPGTRLTVL.

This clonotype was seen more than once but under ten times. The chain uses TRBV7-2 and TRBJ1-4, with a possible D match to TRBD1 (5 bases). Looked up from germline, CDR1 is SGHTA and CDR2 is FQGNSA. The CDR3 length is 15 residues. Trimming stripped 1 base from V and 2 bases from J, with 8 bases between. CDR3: CASSLVEGTNEKLFF. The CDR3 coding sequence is TGTGCCAGCAGCTTAGTAGAGGGGACTAATGAAAAACTGTTTTTT.

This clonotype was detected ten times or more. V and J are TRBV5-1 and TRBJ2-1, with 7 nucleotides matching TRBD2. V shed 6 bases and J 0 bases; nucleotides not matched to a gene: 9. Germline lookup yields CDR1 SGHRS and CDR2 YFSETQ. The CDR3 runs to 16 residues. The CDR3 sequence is CASTVAGASSYNEQFF. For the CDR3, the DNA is TGCGCCAGCACAGTAGCGGGTGCGAGCTCCTACAATGAGCAGTTCTTC.

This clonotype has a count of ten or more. CDR3: CASSQEFSSETQYF. The CDR3 nucleotides read TGCGCCAGCAGCCAAGAATTTTCCAGCGAGACCCAGTACTTC. The chain has TRBV4-3 and TRBJ2-5; D is uncertain. The CDR3 has 14 amino acids. The germline V and J ends were trimmed by 0 bases and 5 bases, with 10 bases remaining between them. Germline CDR1 is LGHNA and CDR2 is YSLEER.

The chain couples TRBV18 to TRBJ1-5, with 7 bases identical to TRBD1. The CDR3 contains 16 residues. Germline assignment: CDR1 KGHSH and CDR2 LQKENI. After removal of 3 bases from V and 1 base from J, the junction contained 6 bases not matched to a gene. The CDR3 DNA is TGTGCCAGCTCACCGGTACAGGGGATAAGCAATCAGCCCCAGCATTTT. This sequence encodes CASSPVQGISNQPQHF.

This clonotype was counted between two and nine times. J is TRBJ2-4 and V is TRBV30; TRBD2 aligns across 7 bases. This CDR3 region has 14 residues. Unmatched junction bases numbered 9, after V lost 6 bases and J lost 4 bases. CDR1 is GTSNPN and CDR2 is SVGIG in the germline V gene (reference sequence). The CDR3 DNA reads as TGTGCCTGCACCTATCAGCGGGGAAAAAACATTCAGTACTTC. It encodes CACTYQRGKNIQYF.

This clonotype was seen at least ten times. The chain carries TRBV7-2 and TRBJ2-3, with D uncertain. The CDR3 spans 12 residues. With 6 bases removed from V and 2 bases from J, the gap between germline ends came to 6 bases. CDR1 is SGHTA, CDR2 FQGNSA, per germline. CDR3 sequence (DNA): TGTGCCAGCAGTTCCAACACAGATACGCAGTATTTT. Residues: CASSSNTDTQYF. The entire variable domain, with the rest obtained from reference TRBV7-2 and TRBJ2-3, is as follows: GAGVSQSPSNKVTEKGKDVELRCDPISGHTALYWYRQSLGQGLEFLIYFQGNSAPDKSGLPSDRFSAERTGGSVSTLTIQRTQQEDSAVYLCASSSNTDTQYFGPGTRLTVL.

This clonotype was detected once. Written as DNA, the CDR3 is TGTGCCAGCAGTGTCCTCCGTACGTTCCCGAACACCGGGGAGCTGTTTTTT. Translated: CASSVLRTFPNTGELFF. V and J are TRBV27 and TRBJ2-2, with D unresolved. The V gene lost 5 bases and the J gene lost 0 bases, with 16 bases spanning the gap. Germline CDR1 reads MNHEY; CDR2 reads SMNVEV (reference sequence). The length of the CDR3 is 17 residues.

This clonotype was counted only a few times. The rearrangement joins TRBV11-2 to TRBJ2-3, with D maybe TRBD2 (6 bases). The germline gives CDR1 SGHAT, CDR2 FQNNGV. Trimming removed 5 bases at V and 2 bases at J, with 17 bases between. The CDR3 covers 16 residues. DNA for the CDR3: TGTGCCAGCAGCACCTCCGGCCGGGGGATCACAGATACGCAGTATTTT. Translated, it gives CASSTSGRGITDTQYF.

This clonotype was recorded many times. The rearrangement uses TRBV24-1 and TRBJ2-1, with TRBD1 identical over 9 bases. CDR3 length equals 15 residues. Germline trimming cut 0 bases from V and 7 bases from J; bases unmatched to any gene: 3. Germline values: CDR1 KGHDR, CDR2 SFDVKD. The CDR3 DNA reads TGTGCCACCAGTGATTTGTCGGGACAGGGAAATGAGCAGTTCTTC. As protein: CATSDLSGQGNEQFF.

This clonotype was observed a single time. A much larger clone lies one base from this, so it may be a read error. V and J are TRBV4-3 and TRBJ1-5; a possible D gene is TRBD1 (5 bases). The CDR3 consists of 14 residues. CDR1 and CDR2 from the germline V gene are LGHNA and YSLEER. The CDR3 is CTSSQDWQGQPQHF. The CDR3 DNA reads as TGCACCAGCAGCCAAGATTGGCAGGGCCAGCCCCAGCATTTT.

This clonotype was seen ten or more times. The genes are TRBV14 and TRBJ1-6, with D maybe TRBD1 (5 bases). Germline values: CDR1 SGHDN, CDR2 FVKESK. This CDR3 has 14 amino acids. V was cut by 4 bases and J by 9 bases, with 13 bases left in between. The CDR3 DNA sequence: TGTGCCAGCAGCCTCTTGACAGTCTCTTCACCCCTCCACTTT. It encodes CASSLLTVSSPLHF.